This T cell receptor beta chain stems from a study of sequential checkpoint blockade in melanoma. Study-wide context: Patients were randomized 1:1 to nivolumab-then-ipilimumab or ipilimumab-then-nivolumab first-line. Both treatment sequences were followed by maintenance nivolumab.

The sample's treatment: randomized to nivolumab then ipilimumab (arm A) or the reverse (arm B). Patients had received no earlier DNA-damaging chemotherapy. Sorted cells were live CD3+CD8+, lacking CD19 and CD56, from PBMCs. Trimming took 7 bases from V and 0 from J; bases not matched to a gene: 3. The germline CDR1 and CDR2 sequences are SNHLY and FYNNEI. The length of the CDR3 is 15 residues. Data came from immunoSEQ multiplex PCR; TCRdb stores just in-frame clones and leaves some out. The repertoire has 40,000 or so clones, just over 85% of them found once; the top ten carry approximately 12%. The sequence came from a human donor with melanoma. The specimen comprised CD8+ T cells sorted from blood (inferred from file names), sampled from a patient given nivolumab and ipilimumab in sequence. The rearrangement uses TRBV2 and TRBJ2-3; TRBD2 matches at 11 bases. The CDR3 protein is CASIRLAGSTDTQYF. The CDR3 bases are TGTGCCAGCATAAGACTAGCGGGAAGCACAGATACGCAGTATTTT.